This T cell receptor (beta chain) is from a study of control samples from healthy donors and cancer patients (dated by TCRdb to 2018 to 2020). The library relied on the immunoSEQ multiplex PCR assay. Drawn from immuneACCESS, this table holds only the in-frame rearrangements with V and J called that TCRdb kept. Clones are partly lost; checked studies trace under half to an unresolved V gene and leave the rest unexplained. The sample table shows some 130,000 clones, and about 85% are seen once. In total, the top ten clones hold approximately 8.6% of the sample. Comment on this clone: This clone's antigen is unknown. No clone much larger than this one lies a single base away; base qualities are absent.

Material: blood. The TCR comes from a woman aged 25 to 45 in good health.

The nucleotide sequence is given as TGTGCCAGCAGTTACTCGGGTCCTTCTGAAGCTTTCTTT. The resulting protein is CASSYSGPSEAFF. The V and J genes are TRBV6-5 and TRBJ1-1; no D gene is confidently identified. The CDR3 spans 13 residues, from the cysteine through the phenylalanine. Only the CDR3 DNA stays, 39 bases, in frame from base 1. Sequences MNHEY (CDR1) and SVGAGI (CDR2) are obtained from the germline V gene. The V and J ends are trimmed by 0 bases and 6 bases, leaving 8 bases between them.